These 32 T cell receptor beta chains originate from one sample sequenced in a study of T-cell memory formation after mild COVID-19. TCRdb reanalysed the 5' RACE reads using MiXCR and keeps one entry per CDR3 protein. In the table there are roughly 450,000 distinct CDR3 sequences, about a sixth of which are singletons. The sequencing input was PBMCs or a T cell subset sorted from them (not recorded which). These receptors all stem from a man aged 18 to 30 who had mild COVID-19 (a few samples of this study predate the infection). Cell type and time point are not known.

This clonotype was counted a few times. J is TRBJ1-3 and V is TRBV10-3, with unresolved D. Germline lookup yields CDR1 ENHRY and CDR2 SYGVKD. The CDR3 length is 15 residues. The germline V and J ends were trimmed by 3 bases and 2 bases, with 11 bases remaining between them. As DNA, the CDR3 is TGTGCCATCAGTGACACCGGGAAAACTGGAAACACCATATATTTT. Encoded protein: CAISDTGKTGNTIYF.

The V and J genes are TRBV28 and TRBJ1-2, with TRBD1 as a possible D gene (6 bases). The CDR3 contains 12 residues. The V and J ends lost 7 bases and 6 bases respectively, with 12 bases between them. CDR1 and CDR2 (germline): MDHEN, SYDVKM. The CDR3, as DNA: TGTGCCAGCAAAGGCAGGGGTGATGGCTACACCTTC. It codes for CASKGRGDGYTF.

This clonotype was counted a few times. V usage is TRBV3-1 and J usage is TRBJ2-1; perhaps D is TRBD1 or TRBD2 (6 bases each). V dropped 0 bases and J dropped 8 bases, with 14 bases sitting between them. CDR1 is LGHDT, CDR2 YNNKEL, per germline (reference sequence). CDR3 size: 15 residues. The CDR3 DNA follows: TGTGCCAGCAGCCAAGAGCGGTGGGGGGCCGATGAGCAGTTCTTC. It translates to CASSQERWGADEQFF.

The chain carries TRBV5-6 and TRBJ1-6, with D perhaps TRBD1 (5 bases). This CDR3 is 14 amino acids long. The V gene's germline CDR1 is SGHDT and CDR2 YYEEEE. Trimming removed 3 bases from V and 7 bases from J, with 11 bases in between. In DNA, the CDR3 is TGTGCCAGCAGCTGGGGGTTCTCAAATTCACCCCTCCACTTT. Translation gives CASSWGFSNSPLHF. Complete variable domain (other parts from reference TRBV5-6 and TRBJ1-6): DAGVTQSPTHLIKTRGQQVTLRCSPKSGHDTVSWYQQALGQGPQFIFQYYEEEERQRGNFPDRFSGHQFPNYSSELNVNALLLGDSALYLCASSWGFSNSPLHFGNGTRLTVT.

This chain links TRBV6-5 with TRBJ2-3; 11 bases are shared with TRBD2. CDR3 length: 16 residues. From germline, CDR1 is MNHEY and CDR2 SVGAGI. Germline trimming cut 6 bases from V and 2 bases from J; bases unmatched to any gene: 7. This CDR3 reads CASRLAGGYVTDTQYF. As DNA, the CDR3 is TGTGCCAGCAGATTAGCGGGGGGGTACGTCACAGATACGCAGTATTTT.

This clonotype came up a few times. The V gene is TRBV10-3, the J gene TRBJ2-7; 8 nucleotides agree with TRBD1. V dropped 7 bases and J dropped 6; count of bases not matched to a gene: 17. The CDR3 covers 16 residues. Germline CDR1 is ENHRY and CDR2 is SYGVKD. The CDR3 here is CAITPTGATPGSEQYF. The CDR3 DNA reads TGTGCCATCACCCCGACAGGGGCCACCCCGGGGTCCGAGCAGTACTTC.

This clonotype was recorded only once. The chain is built from TRBV12-3 or TRBV12-4 and TRBJ1-5; D perhaps matches TRBD1 (6 bases). The CDR3 consists of 15 residues. The V and J ends lost 5 bases and 1 base respectively, with 12 bases between them. CDR3 bases: TGTGCCAGCAGTCGATGGACAGAAAGCAATCAGCCCCAGCATTTT. Its translation: CASSRWTESNQPQHF.

This chain connects TRBV6-6 to TRBJ2-3; TRBD1 aligns across 7 bases. The germline V gene has CDR1 MNHNY and CDR2 SVGAGI (reference sequence). Unmatched junction bases numbered 15, after V lost 6 bases and J lost 0 bases. The CDR3 contains 18 residues. For the CDR3, the DNA is TGTGCCAGCAGAAGGACAGGAGGTAGCGCTGCCAGCACAGATACGCAGTATTTT. This codes for CASRRTGGSAASTDTQYF.

This chain links TRBV7-2 with TRBJ2-2, with D perhaps TRBD1 (7 bases). The V and J ends lost 7 bases and 2 bases respectively, with 14 bases between them. This CDR3 spans 15 amino acids. Germline lookup yields CDR1 SGHTA and CDR2 FQGNSA. Written as DNA, the CDR3 is TGTGCCAGCAACTCAGGGGGGTATAACACCGGGGAGCTGTTTTTT. Protein product: CASNSGGYNTGELFF.

This chain connects TRBV20-1 to TRBJ2-7, with 10 bases lining up with TRBD2. The CDR3 runs 13 residues. The germline gives CDR1 DFQATT, CDR2 SNEGSKA (reference sequence). The V gene end was trimmed by 3 bases and the J gene end by 3 bases; junction bases not matched to a gene: 2. The CDR3, as DNA: TGCAGTGCTAGTCTAGCGGGGGACTACGAGCAGTACTTC. It encodes CSASLAGDYEQYF.

Only a few counts were recorded for this clonotype. CDR3 in amino acids: CASSELTGYGYTF. The CDR3 coding sequence is TGTGCCAGCAGTGAATTGACAGGCTATGGCTACACCTTC. The gene calls are TRBV6-1 and TRBJ1-2; tentative D call: TRBD1 (6 bases). The CDR3 contains 13 residues. Trimming shortened V by 2 bases and J by 4 bases, and 8 bases separated the two germline ends. The V gene's germline CDR1 is MNHNS and CDR2 SASEGT.

This chain joins TRBV6-4 and TRBJ2-2, with unresolved D. Trimming cost V 4 bases and J 0 bases, with 9 bases left between them. The CDR3 extends over 15 amino acids. Germline V gene sequence: CDR1 MRHNA, CDR2 SNTAGT. The DNA for the CDR3 is TGTGCCAGCAGTGTATCCTTTACGAACACCGGGGAGCTGTTTTTT. Translating it yields CASSVSFTNTGELFF.

The chain carries TRBV15 and TRBJ2-2; possibly TRBD2 for D (5 bases). The V gene's germline CDR1 is LNHNV and CDR2 YYDKDF (reference sequence). Trimming pared 1 base from V and 4 bases from J, leaving 7 bases between. This CDR3 region has 14 residues. CDR3 nucleotides: TGTGCCACCAGCAGAGGTCGGGGCACCGGGGAGCTGTTTTTT. It encodes CATSRGRGTGELFF.

This chain uses TRBV7-2 with TRBJ2-5; D remains ambiguous. CDR1 and CDR2 (germline): SGHTA, FQGNSA. V was pared by 1 base and J by 6 bases, with 6 bases between. The length of the CDR3 is 12 residues. CDR3 residues: CASSLDWQTQYF. CDR3 in DNA: TGTGCCAGCAGCTTAGATTGGCAGACCCAGTACTTC.

This clonotype was observed a handful of times. The chain employs TRBV4-3 and TRBJ1-1; maybe TRBD1 (5 bases). The CDR3 is made up of 16 amino acids. The V gene lost 0 bases and the J gene lost 3 bases, with 14 bases spanning the gap. The V gene's germline CDR1 is LGHNA and CDR2 YSLEER. CDR3 nucleotides: TGCGCCAGCAGCCAAGATCGTGGGGGGTGGGACACTGAAGCTTTCTTT. It codes for CASSQDRGGWDTEAFF.

This chain connects TRBV5-6 to TRBJ2-1; TRBD1 aligns across 10 bases. CDR3 length equals 16 residues. The V gene end was trimmed by 3 bases and the J gene end by 9 bases; junction bases not matched to a gene: 12. The germline V gene has CDR1 SGHDT and CDR2 YYEEEE. Here the CDR3 DNA reads TGTGCCAGCAGCTCTTACCGGGACAGGGGACAGAGTGAGCAGTTCTTC. It specifies CASSSYRDRGQSEQFF.

This clonotype occurred a few times. The J gene is TRBJ1-4, the V gene TRBV15, with 7 bases matching TRBD1. The CDR3 consists of 14 residues. The V gene's germline CDR1 is LNHNV and CDR2 YYDKDF (reference sequence). V lost 4 bases to trimming and J lost 8 bases; unmatched junction nucleotides: 7. The CDR3 DNA is TGTGCCACCAGCAAAGGAGGGGGCTGGGAAAAACTGTTTTTT. This encodes CATSKGGGWEKLFF.

The V call is TRBV4-1, the J call TRBJ2-3, with a weak D call TRBD2 (6 bases). The CDR3 runs to 18 residues. Trimming removed 3 bases from V and 1 base from J, with 20 bases in between. Germline loops: CDR1 MGHRA, CDR2 YSYEKL. CDR3 region: CASSHPRVSGDGTDTQYF. The CDR3 DNA sequence: TGCGCCAGCAGCCACCCACGGGTATCGGGGGATGGCACAGATACGCAGTATTTT.

J is TRBJ1-2 and V is TRBV5-1, with 9 bases fitting TRBD1. CDR3 length: 14 residues. The V and J ends lost 1 base and 6 bases, in that order; junction bases with no gene match: 4. CDR1 is SGHRS, CDR2 YFSETQ, per germline. CDR3 sequence: CASSLTTGGNGYTF. CDR3 nucleotide sequence: TGCGCCAGCAGCTTGACGACAGGGGGAAATGGCTACACCTTC.

In its sample, this clonotype was seen a few times. This chain links TRBV5-4 with TRBJ1-2; D might be TRBD1 (6 bases). The CDR3 is made up of 14 amino acids. V shed 4 bases and J shed 4 bases, with 14 bases lying between them. Germline CDR1 is SGHNT and CDR2 is YYREEE (reference sequence). The CDR3: CASSLRDTVYGYTF. For the CDR3, the DNA is TGTGCCAGCAGCCTCCGGGACACGGTCTATGGCTACACCTTC.

The V call is TRBV4-1, the J call TRBJ2-2; D unresolved. Germline CDR1 MGHRA, CDR2 YSYEKL. This CDR3 has 16 residues. V dropped 0 bases and J dropped 0 bases, with 8 bases sitting between them. The CDR3 DNA is TGCGCCAGCAGCCAAGATGCCAACCCGAACACCGGGGAGCTGTTTTTT. Its protein product is CASSQDANPNTGELFF.

The chain is built from TRBV6-1 and TRBJ1-1; D gene uncertain. Trimming removed 5 bases from V and 6 bases from J, with 13 bases in between. The CDR3 has 13 amino acids. Germline-derived CDR1 and CDR2 are MNHNS and SASEGT. CDR3 sequence (DNA): TGTGCCAGCAGTCCTTCGGGCGGGGCTGAAGCTTTCTTT. Translating it yields CASSPSGGAEAFF.

The chain uses TRBV28 and TRBJ2-2; D is possibly TRBD2 (5 bases). The CDR3 contains 13 residues. V was trimmed by 8 bases and J by 5 bases, leaving 12 bases between them. Germline V gene data show CDR1 as MDHEN and CDR2 as SYDVKM. For the CDR3, the DNA is TGTGCCAGCGGGCCGATAGCGACCGGGGAGCTGTTTTTT. As protein: CASGPIATGELFF.

This clonotype was seen a few times. The chain is built from TRBV5-1 and TRBJ2-1; D not certain. V shed 4 bases and J shed 0 bases, with 14 bases lying between them. Germline CDR1 is SGHRS and CDR2 is YFSETQ. The CDR3 has 16 amino acids. In DNA, the CDR3 is TGCGCCAGCAGCCTCACCTTCCCCGGCTCCTACAATGAGCAGTTCTTC. Protein sequence: CASSLTFPGSYNEQFF. The complete variable domain, with remaining parts taken from reference TRBV5-1 and TRBJ2-1, reads KAGVTQTPRYLIKTRGQQVTLSCSPISGHRSVSWYQQTPGQGLQFLFEYFSETQRNKGNFPGRFSGRQFSNSRSEMNVSTLELGDSALYLCASSLTFPGSYNEQFFGPGTRLTVL.

The V gene is TRBV5-1, the J gene TRBJ1-2; 11 bases align to TRBD1. The V gene's germline CDR1 is SGHRS and CDR2 YFSETQ. V gave up 3 bases and J gave up 7 bases; unmatched junction bases: 2. This CDR3 has 13 residues. CDR3 DNA sequence: TGCGCCAGCAGCTGGACAGGGGGCTCTGGCTACACCTTC. This gives the protein CASSWTGGSGYTF.

This clonotype came up many times. The chain has TRBV20-1 and TRBJ2-7; 8 bases agree with TRBD2. The germline V gene has CDR1 DFQATT and CDR2 SNEGSKA (reference sequence). This CDR3 is built from 15 residues. Unmatched junction bases numbered 8, after V lost 2 bases and J lost 2 bases. CDR3: CSARRVRGDPYEQYF. CDR3 DNA sequence: TGCAGTGCTAGACGAGTGCGGGGGGACCCCTACGAGCAGTACTTC.

V and J are TRBV19 and TRBJ2-2; D not resolved. This CDR3 is built from 13 residues. Germline V gene data show CDR1 as LNHDA and CDR2 as SQIVND (reference sequence). The ends were cut back, 4 bases at V and 2 bases at J, with 5 bases in the middle. The CDR3 region is CASSTINTGELFF. The CDR3 DNA reads as TGTGCCAGTAGTACGATTAACACCGGGGAGCTGTTTTTT. The whole variable domain, filled in from reference TRBV19 and TRBJ2-2, reads DGGITQSPKYLFRKEGQNVTLSCEQNLNHDAMYWYRQDPGQGLRLIYYSQIVNDFQKGDIAEGYSVSREKKESFPLTVTSAQKNPTAFYLCASSTINTGELFFGEGSRLTVL.

In this sample, this clonotype turned up many times. The chain combines TRBV13 with TRBJ1-2, with unresolved D. The germline V and J ends were trimmed by 0 bases and 4 bases, with 6 bases remaining between them. The CDR3 spans 13 residues. Germline CDR1 is PRHDT and CDR2 is FYEKMQ (reference sequence). CDR3: CASSLGRIYGYTF. The CDR3 nucleotides are TGTGCCAGCAGCTTAGGCCGGATCTATGGCTACACCTTC.

The chain carries TRBV18 and TRBJ2-3, with 10 nucleotides matching TRBD2. This CDR3 is 15 amino acids long. Germline CDR1 reads KGHSH; CDR2 reads LQKENI. Germline trimming cut 0 bases from V and 8 bases from J; bases unmatched to any gene: 5. The CDR3 reads CASSPPLVAGGTQYF. Here the CDR3 DNA reads TGTGCCAGCTCACCACCTCTGGTAGCGGGGGGTACGCAGTATTTT.

DNA of the CDR3: TGCAGTGCTAGAGATGTCGCGAACAATGAGCAGTTCTTC. Residues: CSARDVANNEQFF. The chain is built from TRBV20-1 and TRBJ2-1; the D is unclear. Per the germline V gene, CDR1 is DFQATT and CDR2 is SNEGSKA (reference sequence). V lost 0 bases to trimming and J lost 5 bases, with 8 bases between them. This CDR3 region has 13 residues.

This clonotype was seen repeatedly, ten times or more. The chain employs TRBV7-8 and TRBJ2-3; 7 nucleotides line up with TRBD1. The CDR3 length is 16 residues. J gave up 2 bases and V 5 bases, and 10 bases lay outside the gene matches. Germline lookup yields CDR1 SGHVS and CDR2 FQNEAQ. CDR3 in amino acids: CASSPGTDRVTDTQYF. Here the CDR3 DNA reads TGTGCCAGCAGCCCAGGGACAGATAGAGTCACAGATACGCAGTATTTT.

This clonotype has ten or more counts. The chain joins TRBV5-1 to TRBJ2-1; no reliable D call. This CDR3 is built from 15 residues. The ends were cut back, 2 bases at V and 2 bases at J, with 11 bases in the middle. Germline CDR1 reads SGHRS; CDR2 reads YFSETQ. The CDR3 DNA reads as TGCGCCAGCAGCTTTGACGGGTCCCCCTACAATGAGCAGTTCTTC. Translated, it gives CASSFDGSPYNEQFF.